This T cell receptor (beta chain) was recorded in a study of blood T cell repertoires in COVID-19. This CDR3 is 15 amino acids long. Between the trimmed V and J ends, which lost 3 bases and 0 bases, there was a span of 12 bases. The germline V gene has CDR1 SGHTA and CDR2 FQGNSA. Produced via immunoSEQ multiplex PCR; TCRdb's table is partial and in-frame only. This table holds roughly 300,000 clones, about 88% found once. This sequence joins TRBV7-2 and TRBJ2-7; D may be TRBD1 (5 bases). Material for sequencing was PBMCs or T cells enriched from blood (not recorded which). This TCR was sampled from a young woman who had recovered from COVID-19. The CDR3 is CASSLDTFSSYEQYF. In DNA, the CDR3 is TGTGCCAGCAGCTTGGACACCTTTAGCTCCTACGAGCAGTACTTC.